This T cell receptor beta chain comes out of a study of blood T cell repertoires in COVID-19. This CDR3 has 15 amino acids. Germline values: CDR1 WSHSY, CDR2 SAAADI. After removal of 5 bases from V and 4 bases from J, the junction contained 7 bases not matched to a gene. The table lists this clone with a few counts. Measured with immunoSEQ multiplex PCR; TCRdb has only the in-frame clones, and not every one. Altogether 300,000 to 400,000 clones are present, over 75% being singletons, with the ten largest covering roughly 1%. What was sequenced was PBMCs or T cells enriched from blood (not recorded which). The J gene is TRBJ2-2, the V gene TRBV10-2; 7 bases are shared with TRBD1. This TCR derives from a woman under 40 who had recovered from COVID-19. The CDR3 DNA is TGCGCCAGCAGTAGAGGGGGCGCGGCCACCGGGGAGCTGTTTTTT. This gives the protein CASSRGGAATGELFF.